One sample yielded the 20 T cell receptor beta chains listed below, sequenced in a study of blood T cell repertoires in COVID-19 (dated by TCRdb to the early 2020s). Library construction relied on the immunoSEQ multiplex PCR assay. As stored in TCRdb, this immuneACCESS dataset retains in-frame rearrangements with V and J assigned. A fraction of the clones does not appear; measured against another copy, unresolved V genes explain less than half of the discrepancy, and the remainder lacks a known reason. Present in this sample are approximately 230,000 clones, roughly 88% of which were seen just once. 2.2% of the sample is in the top ten clones. The sequencing sample was made of peripheral blood. These receptors were obtained from a man aged 30 to 45 who had recovered from COVID-19.

V is TRBV7-2 and J is TRBJ1-1, with D maybe TRBD1 (6 bases). Per germline, CDR1 SGHTA and CDR2 FQGNSA. The length of the CDR3 is 17 residues. Between the trimmed V and J ends, which lost 5 bases and 7 bases, there was a span of 26 bases. CDR3 DNA sequence: TGTGCCAGCAGCCCGTACGCCAGGGGCCAAAGTCTTGATGAAGCTTTCTTT. Residues: CASSPYARGQSLDEAFF.

The chain couples TRBV5-1 to TRBJ1-6; D unclear. The V and J ends lost 0 bases and 1 base respectively, with 8 bases between them. Germline V lookup: CDR1 SGHRS, CDR2 YFSETQ. The CDR3 loop spans 16 amino acids. This CDR3 reads CASSLEPGSYNSPLHF. The CDR3 DNA reads as TGCGCCAGCAGCTTGGAACCGGGGTCCTATAATTCACCCCTCCACTTT.

The chain uses TRBV11-2 and TRBJ2-3, with D possibly TRBD2 on 5 matching bases. Germline loops: CDR1 SGHAT, CDR2 FQNNGV. The V end was cut by 0 bases, the J end by 8 bases, with 15 bases between. The CDR3 spans 15 residues. CDR3 loop: CASSLEGQVGGTQYF. In nucleotides, the CDR3 is TGTGCCAGCAGCTTAGAAGGGCAAGTAGGAGGTACGCAGTATTTT.

The chain couples TRBV9 to TRBJ2-3; TRBD2 might be the D (6 bases). Germline lookup yields CDR1 SGDLS and CDR2 YYNGEE. V lost 0 bases, J lost 6 bases, and 14 bases lay in between. CDR3 size: 15 residues. CDR3 protein: CASSVVGNLADTQYF. As DNA, the CDR3 is TGTGCCAGCAGCGTAGTGGGGAACCTAGCGGATACGCAGTATTTT. Together with reference TRBV9 and TRBJ2-3, the CDR3 gives the full variable domain: DSGVTQTPKHLITATGQRVTLRCSPRSGDLSVYWYQQSLDQGLQFLIQYYNGEERAKGNILERFSAQQFPDLHSELNLSSLELGDSALYFCASSVVGNLADTQYFGPGTRLTVL.

The rearrangement joins TRBV27 to TRBJ1-3, with D possibly matching TRBD1 (5 bases). Germline CDR1 reads MNHEY; CDR2 reads SMNVEV (reference sequence). Between the trimmed V and J ends, which lost 5 bases and 0 bases, there was a span of 8 bases. The CDR3 spans 14 residues. The CDR3 DNA reads as TGTGCCAGCAGTGGGACTGCCTCTGGAAACACCATATATTTT. This sequence encodes CASSGTASGNTIYF.

The V call is TRBV6-5, the J call TRBJ2-2; D uncertain. The CDR3 runs to 13 residues. Trimming stripped 5 bases from V and 6 bases from J, with 10 bases between. Germline V gene sequence: CDR1 MNHEY, CDR2 SVGAGI. This CDR3 is CASSPLRSGELFF. Written as DNA, the CDR3 is TGTGCCAGCAGTCCACTACGGTCCGGGGAGCTGTTTTTT.

The chain has TRBV4-1 and TRBJ2-7; TRBD2 might be the D (5 bases). Germline V gives CDR1 MGHRA, CDR2 YSYEKL. The CDR3 is 16 amino acids. V dropped 0 bases and J dropped 2 bases, with 14 bases sitting between them. The CDR3 DNA sequence: TGCGCCAGCAGCCAAGAATGGTTAAGAGCGGCCTACGAGCAGTACTTC. Its translation: CASSQEWLRAAYEQYF.

V and J are TRBV7-2 and TRBJ1-5; D is possibly TRBD1 (5 bases). The CDR3 has 15 amino acids. The germline V and J ends were trimmed by 2 bases and 4 bases, with 12 bases remaining between them. Germline loops: CDR1 SGHTA, CDR2 FQGNSA. Here the CDR3 reads CASSLLWGVNQPQHF. The CDR3 DNA is TGTGCCAGCAGCTTATTATGGGGGGTTAATCAGCCCCAGCATTTT.

This chain joins TRBV13 and TRBJ2-2; D ambiguous. Per germline, CDR1 PRHDT and CDR2 FYEKMQ (reference sequence). V dropped 5 bases and J dropped 1 base, with 14 bases sitting between them. CDR3 size: 16 residues. The CDR3 reads CASSPPEKLNTGELFF. As DNA, the CDR3 is TGTGCCAGCAGCCCCCCTGAGAAACTGAACACCGGGGAGCTGTTTTTT.

The chain recombines TRBV18 with TRBJ1-1; D unresolved. The CDR3 runs to 16 residues. The germline V and J ends were trimmed by 3 bases and 1 base, with 15 bases remaining between them. The V gene's germline CDR1 is KGHSH and CDR2 LQKENI. CDR3 in amino acids: CASSPLAAASNTEAFF. The CDR3, as DNA: TGTGCCAGCTCACCTTTAGCGGCCGCCTCGAACACTGAAGCTTTCTTT.

This chain's CDR3 is CASSLTSGGINEQFF. The DNA for the CDR3 is TGTGCCAGCAGTCTTACTAGCGGGGGAATAAATGAGCAGTTCTTC. J is TRBJ2-1 and V is TRBV6-4, with 11 bases identical to TRBD2. This CDR3 spans 15 amino acids. Trimming cost V 5 bases and J 7 bases; bases outside gene matches: 7. Germline V CDR1 and CDR2: MRHNA, SNTAGT.

J is TRBJ2-1 and V is TRBV7-2; a weak D match, TRBD2 (5 bases). The CDR3 covers 14 residues. The V and J ends lost 5 bases and 3 bases respectively, with 11 bases between them. Looked up from germline, CDR1 is SGHTA and CDR2 is FQGNSA. CDR3 sequence: CASSPPGDYNEQFF. The CDR3 DNA sequence: TGTGCCAGCAGCCCCCCCGGGGACTACAATGAGCAGTTCTTC.

The genes are TRBV18 and TRBJ1-2; a weak D match, TRBD1 (5 bases). The CDR3 totals 15 residues. Germline V gene sequence: CDR1 KGHSH, CDR2 LQKENI. The V and J ends lost 2 bases and 2 bases respectively, with 12 bases between them. The CDR3 region is CASSPTGTVNYGYTF. The DNA of the CDR3 is TGTGCCAGCTCACCAACAGGAACTGTGAACTATGGCTACACCTTC.

This rearrangement joins TRBV24-1 to TRBJ2-7, with 9 nucleotides matching TRBD1. Germline assignment: CDR1 KGHDR and CDR2 SFDVKD. Germline trimming cut 3 bases from V and 4 bases from J; bases unmatched to any gene: 9. The CDR3 loop spans 16 amino acids. In nucleotides, the CDR3 is TGTGCCACCAGTGATCCCCGGGACAGGGAAAATTACGAGCAGTACTTC. Translated: CATSDPRDRENYEQYF.

The J gene is TRBJ1-1, the V gene TRBV5-1; 10 bases are a match to TRBD1. From germline, CDR1 is SGHRS and CDR2 YFSETQ. The CDR3 has 15 amino acids. V trimming: 3 bases; J trimming: 6 bases; junction bases outside the gene matches: 8. The CDR3 loop reads CASSWGGGQGSEAFF. The CDR3 DNA sequence: TGCGCCAGCAGCTGGGGTGGGGGACAGGGGTCTGAAGCTTTCTTT.

The chain combines TRBV7-2 with TRBJ2-1; TRBD2 might be the D (6 bases). Germline CDR1 and CDR2: SGHTA and FQGNSA. V lost 4 bases, J lost 9 bases, and 22 bases lay in between. The CDR3 loop spans 16 amino acids. CDR3 DNA sequence: TGTGCCAGCAGCTCCCAAGCGGGTGGACTTAGGACTGAGCAGTTCTTC. This gives the protein CASSSQAGGLRTEQFF.

The chain couples TRBV30 to TRBJ1-2, with 9 bases lining up with TRBD1. Per germline, CDR1 GTSNPN and CDR2 SVGIG (reference sequence). The CDR3 extends over 13 amino acids. Trimming cost V 4 bases and J 5 bases; bases outside gene matches: 5. The DNA for the CDR3 is TGTGCCTGGACCTTGGACAGGGGATATGGCTACACCTTC. Protein product: CAWTLDRGYGYTF.

The rearrangement links TRBV5-5 to TRBJ2-3; TRBD2 might be the D (5 bases). The CDR3 has 14 residues. V shed 3 bases and J shed 4 bases, with 12 bases lying between them. Germline V gives CDR1 SGHKS, CDR2 YYEKEE (reference sequence). The CDR3 loop reads CASSSAEGADTQYF. CDR3 DNA: TGTGCCAGCAGCTCTGCAGAGGGCGCAGATACGCAGTATTTT. The complete variable domain, with remaining parts taken from reference TRBV5-5 and TRBJ2-3, reads DAGVTQSPTHLIKTRGQQVTLRCSPISGHKSVSWYQQVLGQGPQFIFQYYEKEERGRGNFPDRFSARQFPNYSSELNVNALLLGDSALYLCASSSAEGADTQYFGPGTRLTVL.

This rearrangement joins TRBV4-1 to TRBJ1-4, with D perhaps TRBD1 (5 bases). The length of the CDR3 is 16 residues. V was pared by 0 bases and J by 7 bases, with 15 bases between. Per the germline V gene, CDR1 is MGHRA and CDR2 is YSYEKL. The CDR3 coding sequence is TGCGCCAGCAGCCAAGAACCCGGGGGATTCGGTGAAAAACTGTTTTTT. Translation: CASSQEPGGFGEKLFF.

The chain links TRBV24-1 to TRBJ2-5; D unresolved. The CDR3 has 13 residues. CDR1 and CDR2 from the germline V gene are KGHDR and SFDVKD. The V end was cut by 5 bases, the J end by 5 bases, with 11 bases between. CDR3 residues: CATSANGAETQYF. In DNA form, the CDR3 reads TGTGCCACCAGTGCGAACGGTGCGGAGACCCAGTACTTC.